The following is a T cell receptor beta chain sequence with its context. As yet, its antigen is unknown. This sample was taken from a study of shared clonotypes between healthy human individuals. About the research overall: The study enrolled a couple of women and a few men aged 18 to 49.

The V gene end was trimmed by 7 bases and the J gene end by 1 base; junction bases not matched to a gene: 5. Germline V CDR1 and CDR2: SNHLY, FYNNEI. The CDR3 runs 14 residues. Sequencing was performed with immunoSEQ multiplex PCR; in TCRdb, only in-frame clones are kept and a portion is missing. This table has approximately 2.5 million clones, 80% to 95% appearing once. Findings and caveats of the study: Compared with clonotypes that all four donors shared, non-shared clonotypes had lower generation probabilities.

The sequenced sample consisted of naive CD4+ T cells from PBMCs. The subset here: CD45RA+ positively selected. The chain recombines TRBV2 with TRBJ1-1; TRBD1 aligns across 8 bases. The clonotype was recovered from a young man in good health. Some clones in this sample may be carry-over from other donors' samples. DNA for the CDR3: TGTGCCAGCAAGACAGGGGCGAGGAACACTGAAGCTTTCTTT. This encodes CASKTGARNTEAFF.